Presented here are 24 T cell receptor beta chains from one specimen sequenced in a study of spatial heterogeneity in lung cancer. This sample's time point: sample taken at primary tumor resection. The study sequenced unsorted whole RNA from tumor, nontumor lung or frozen PBMC. In TCRdb, the 5' RACE reads were re-called with MiXCR into one record per CDR3 protein. The repertoire has under 5,000 distinct CDR3 sequences, 6.5% to 7.5% of them found once; the top ten carry roughly 20%. The input for sequencing was normal lung tissue next to the tumor, taken at surgery. These receptors all come from a male donor with early-stage non-small cell lung cancer.

In this sample, this clonotype is medium-sized (0.01 to 0.1%). The gene calls are TRBV7-2 and TRBJ2-1; no definite D call. CDR1 is SGHTA and CDR2 is FQGNSA in the germline V gene. This CDR3 has 12 residues. The germline V and J ends were trimmed by 3 bases and 15 bases, with 15 bases remaining between them. CDR3 nucleotide sequence: TGTGCCAGCAGCTTGTCGGGCATATTTCCGTTCTTC. It encodes CASSLSGIFPFF. Complete variable domain (other parts from reference TRBV7-2 and TRBJ2-1): GAGVSQSPSNKVTEKGKDVELRCDPISGHTALYWYRQSLGQGLEFLIYFQGNSAPDKSGLPSDRFSAERTGGSVSTLTIQRTQQEDSAVYLCASSLSGIFPFFGPGTRLTVL.

The chain carries TRBV2 and TRBJ2-6, with 8 bases that match TRBD2. The CDR3 runs to 14 residues. In germline, CDR1 is SNHLY, CDR2 FYNNEI. Unmatched junction bases numbered 5, after V lost 5 bases and J lost 8 bases. Here the CDR3 reads CASSTGGTPNVLTF. In DNA form, the CDR3 reads TGTGCCAGCAGTACGGGGGGGACCCCCAACGTCCTGACTTTC.

This clonotype turned up a few times. This chain connects TRBV12-3 or TRBV12-4 to TRBJ2-1; possibly TRBD2 for D (6 bases). Trimming removed 1 base at V and 0 bases at J, with 10 bases between. This CDR3 has 16 residues. CDR3 nucleotides: TGTGCCAGCAGTTTAGTCCGGGGGAACTCCTACAATGAGCAGTTCTTC. It is translated as CASSLVRGNSYNEQFF.

Notes on this clonotype: Compared with germline, one end of the junction differs, possibly owing to a read error. V usage is TRBV6-5 and J usage is TRBJ1-4; D perhaps matches TRBD1 (5 bases). Germline values: CDR1 MNHEY, CDR2 SVGAGI. The CDR3 spans 14 residues. In DNA form, the CDR3 reads TGTACCAGCAGTCAGGGAGGGAGGGTAGAAAAACAGTTTTTT. Its protein product is CTSSQGGRVEKQFF.

The sample holds many counts of this clonotype. V is TRBV5-1 and J is TRBJ2-1, with 10 bases matching TRBD1. Germline V gives CDR1 SGHRS, CDR2 YFSETQ. V lost 6 bases and J lost 3; bases outside the gene matches: 6. This CDR3 contains 15 residues. CDR3 nucleotides: TGCGCCAGCACCCCAGGGGACAGGGGCTACAATGAGCAGTTCTTC. It specifies CASTPGDRGYNEQFF.

Ten or more counts support this clonotype. The gene calls are TRBV5-1 and TRBJ2-6; 8 bases are a match to TRBD1. V gave up 4 bases and J gave up 0 bases; unmatched junction bases: 9. CDR1 and CDR2 (germline): SGHRS, YFSETQ. The CDR3 is 18 amino acids. The CDR3 DNA reads TGCGCCAGCAGCGGACAGGGCCAGCGGTACTCTGGGGCCAACGTCCTGACTTTC. It specifies CASSGQGQRYSGANVLTF.

This clonotype was recorded at least ten times. CDR3 sequence (DNA): TGTGCCAGCTCACCACCACTTTTGACTGAAGCTTTCTTT. The encoded protein is CASSPPLLTEAFF. V usage is TRBV18 and J usage is TRBJ1-1; D is unresolved. The CDR3 has 13 residues. V was shortened by 0 bases and J by 5 bases, with 7 bases between the two germline ends. From germline, CDR1 is KGHSH and CDR2 LQKENI. Full variable domain (missing parts from reference TRBV18 and TRBJ1-1): NAGVMQNPRHLVRRRGQEARLRCSPMKGHSHVYWYRQLPEEGLKFMVYLQKENIIDESGMPKERFSAEFPKEGPSILRIQQVVRGDSAAYFCASSPPLLTEAFFGQGTRLTVV.

This clonotype is medium-sized by share. As DNA, the CDR3 is TGTGCCAGCAGCTTATCTAGCGGGAGGGTTCCCGGGGAGCTGTTTTTT. It encodes CASSLSSGRVPGELFF. The chain is built from TRBV7-2 and TRBJ2-2; 12 nucleotides align to TRBD2. The CDR3 covers 16 residues. The V and J ends lost 2 bases and 6 bases, in that order; junction bases with no gene match: 4. Germline V lookup: CDR1 SGHTA, CDR2 FQGNSA. Full variable domain (remainder filled in from reference TRBV7-2 and TRBJ2-2): GAGVSQSPSNKVTEKGKDVELRCDPISGHTALYWYRQSLGQGLEFLIYFQGNSAPDKSGLPSDRFSAERTGGSVSTLTIQRTQQEDSAVYLCASSLSSGRVPGELFFGEGSRLTVL.

The sample holds many counts of this clonotype. The V and J genes are TRBV30 and TRBJ2-2; 9 nucleotides align to TRBD1. The V gene's germline CDR1 is GTSNPN and CDR2 SVGIG (reference sequence). CDR3 length equals 16 residues. Unmatched junction bases numbered 6, after V lost 3 bases and J lost 1 base. DNA of the CDR3: TGTGCCTGGAGCCGTGGGACAGGGCTGAACACCGGGGAGCTGTTTTTT. Its protein is CAWSRGTGLNTGELFF.

This clonotype rates as medium-sized. V is TRBV13 and J is TRBJ1-2, with D possibly TRBD1 on 5 matching bases. This CDR3 has 15 residues. CDR1 PRHDT and CDR2 FYEKMQ come from the germline V gene (reference sequence). Trimming removed 2 bases from V and 6 bases from J, with 16 bases in between. Here the CDR3 DNA reads TGTGCCAGCAGCTTATCGGCAGGGTTCATCGATGGCTACACCTTC. Residues: CASSLSAGFIDGYTF.

This clonotype is medium-sized. The chain links TRBV15 to TRBJ2-2, with 9 positions matching TRBD1. CDR1 and CDR2 (germline): LNHNV, YYDKDF (reference sequence). The V gene end was trimmed by 6 bases and the J gene end by 5 bases; junction bases not matched to a gene: 7. This CDR3 contains 15 residues. The CDR3 region has the DNA TGTGCCACCAGTAAGGACAGGGGAAGGACCGGGGAGCTGTTTTTT. This codes for CATSKDRGRTGELFF. The full variable domain, completed using reference TRBV15 and TRBJ2-2, is DAMVIQNPRYQVTQFGKPVTLSCSQTLNHNVMYWYQQKSSQAPKLLFHYYDKDFNNEADTPDNFQSRRPNTSFCFLDIRSPGLGDTAMYLCATSKDRGRTGELFFGEGSRLTVL.

This clonotype was counted at least ten times. The rearrangement joins TRBV10-3 to TRBJ1-2, with TRBD1 matching over 7 bases. Germline CDR1 is ENHRY and CDR2 is SYGVKD. The CDR3 consists of 13 residues. V lost 6 bases to trimming and J lost 2 bases; unmatched junction nucleotides: 3. CDR3 coding DNA: TGTGCCATCAGGGACAGGAAGAACTATGGCTACACCTTC. Its protein product is CAIRDRKNYGYTF.

At least ten counts were recorded for this clonotype. J is TRBJ2-2 and V is TRBV30; D perhaps matches TRBD1 (7 bases). V shed 4 bases and J shed 12 bases, with 21 bases lying between them. The CDR3 consists of 14 residues. Germline loops: CDR1 GTSNPN, CDR2 SVGIG (reference sequence). This chain's CDR3 is CAWTPGGGMPQLFF. The CDR3 nucleotides read TGTGCCTGGACACCCGGAGGGGGCATGCCACAGCTGTTTTTT.

This clonotype showed up many times. The J gene is TRBJ1-6, the V gene TRBV20-1; D is unclear. CDR1 and CDR2 from the germline V gene are DFQATT and SNEGSKA (reference sequence). The CDR3 spans 15 residues. Trimming took 2 bases from V and 7 from J, leaving 15 bases between them. The CDR3 DNA is TGCAGTGCTAGACGACGACTAGCGGGCAATTCACCCCTCCACTTT. The encoded protein is CSARRRLAGNSPLHF.

Concerning this clonotype: One base away lies a much larger clone, so this may be a sequencing read error. V usage is TRBV7-2 and J usage is TRBJ1-1; no reliable D call. The CDR3 has 14 amino acids. CDR1 and CDR2 (germline): SGHTA, FQGNSA. Trimming removed 5 bases from V and 0 bases from J, with 10 bases in between. CDR3 amino acids: CASSPEQMNTEAFF. The DNA for the CDR3 is TGTGCCAGCAGCCCGGAACAGATGAACACTGAAGCTTTCTTT.

In its sample, this clonotype ranks as medium-sized. The rearrangement uses TRBV27 and TRBJ2-1; 16 nucleotides agree with TRBD2. Per germline, CDR1 MNHEY and CDR2 SMNVEV (reference sequence). J lost 10 bases, V lost 6 bases, and 24 bases had no gene match. The CDR3 length is 21 residues. The DNA for the CDR3 is TGTGCCAGCAGGAGATTCGGACAGGGAGATATGGGACTAGCGGGAGGGGAGGAGCAGTTCTTC. Amino acid sequence: CASRRFGQGDMGLAGGEEQFF.

This clonotype is labeled large (0.1 to 1%). This chain connects TRBV21-1 to TRBJ2-7; TRBD1, as called in the table, went unchecked against the DNA. TRBV21-1 is a listed pseudogene. The CDR3 covers 17 residues. CDR3 in amino acids: CASTGWRGQGASYEQYV. The CDR3 coding sequence is TGTGCCAGCACGGGCTGGAGGGGACAGGGGGCGTCCTACGAGCAGTACGTC.

This clonotype was counted a few times. The V gene is TRBV2, the J gene TRBJ2-3; 9 bases fit TRBD1. Losses at the gene ends were 3 bases for V and 0 bases for J; bases not matched to a gene: 13. CDR3 length: 19 residues. Germline lookup yields CDR1 SNHLY and CDR2 FYNNEI. CDR3: CASSDKVDRGKASTDTQYF. DNA for the CDR3: TGTGCCAGCAGTGATAAGGTGGACAGGGGAAAGGCTAGCACAGATACGCAGTATTTT.

This clonotype was recorded at least ten times. The chain uses TRBV29-1 and TRBJ2-1; 11 nucleotides agree with TRBD1. The length of the CDR3 is 13 residues. The V gene end was trimmed by 7 bases and the J gene end by 7 bases; junction bases not matched to a gene: 6. Germline V lookup: CDR1 SQVTM, CDR2 ANQGSEA. The CDR3 DNA reads as TGCAGCGCCGGGACAGGGGGTGAGAATGAGCAGTTCTTC. It yields the protein CSAGTGGENEQFF.

This clonotype ranks as medium-sized. J is TRBJ1-2 and V is TRBV10-2; D uncertain. V lost 4 bases and J lost 6, with 18 bases in between. The germline CDR1 and CDR2 sequences are WSHSY and SAAADI. This CDR3 spans 15 amino acids. In DNA form, the CDR3 reads TGCGCCAGCAGTGTGGGAATCGGTCCAGCGGATGGCTACACCTTC. Protein product: CASSVGIGPADGYTF.

This clonotype was recorded at least ten times. DNA of the CDR3: TGTGCCAGCAGCTTCGCAGGGGAAGCTTTCTTT. It specifies CASSFAGEAFF. J is TRBJ1-1 and V is TRBV7-2, with a possible D match to TRBD1 (5 bases). V was trimmed by 3 bases and J by 8 bases, leaving 7 bases between them. This CDR3 is built from 11 residues. Germline V CDR1 and CDR2: SGHTA, FQGNSA.

This clonotype is medium-sized (0.01 to 0.1%) in the sample. The chain employs TRBV6-6 and TRBJ1-1; no firm D call. The ends were cut back, 0 bases at V and 1 base at J, with 6 bases in the middle. CDR1 is MNHNY and CDR2 is SVGAGI in the germline V gene (reference sequence). There are 14 residues in the CDR3. CDR3 nucleotide sequence: TGTGCCAGCAGTTACTCCGACTGGAACACTGAAGCTTTCTTT. Protein: CASSYSDWNTEAFF.

Ten or more counts support this clonotype. The genes are TRBV20-1 and TRBJ2-3; 9 bases are a match to TRBD2. Germline V gene data show CDR1 as DFQATT and CDR2 as SNEGSKA (reference sequence). The CDR3 length is 15 residues. J gave up 4 bases and V 5 bases, and 10 bases lay outside the gene matches. The CDR3 DNA is TGCAGTGCTCACCCCAGCGGGAGGAGCGCAGATACGCAGTATTTT. It encodes CSAHPSGRSADTQYF.

By frequency in the sample, this clonotype is medium-sized. The chain recombines TRBV6-5 with TRBJ2-6, with a tentative D call TRBD2 (6 bases). Germline V gene lookup returns CDR1 MNHEY and CDR2 SVGAGI. V lost 6 bases to trimming and J lost 0 bases, with 9 bases between them. This CDR3 is 15 amino acids long. CDR3 sequence: CASRVTSSGANVLTF. CDR3 sequence (DNA): TGTGCCAGCAGGGTGACTAGCTCTGGGGCCAACGTCCTGACTTTC.